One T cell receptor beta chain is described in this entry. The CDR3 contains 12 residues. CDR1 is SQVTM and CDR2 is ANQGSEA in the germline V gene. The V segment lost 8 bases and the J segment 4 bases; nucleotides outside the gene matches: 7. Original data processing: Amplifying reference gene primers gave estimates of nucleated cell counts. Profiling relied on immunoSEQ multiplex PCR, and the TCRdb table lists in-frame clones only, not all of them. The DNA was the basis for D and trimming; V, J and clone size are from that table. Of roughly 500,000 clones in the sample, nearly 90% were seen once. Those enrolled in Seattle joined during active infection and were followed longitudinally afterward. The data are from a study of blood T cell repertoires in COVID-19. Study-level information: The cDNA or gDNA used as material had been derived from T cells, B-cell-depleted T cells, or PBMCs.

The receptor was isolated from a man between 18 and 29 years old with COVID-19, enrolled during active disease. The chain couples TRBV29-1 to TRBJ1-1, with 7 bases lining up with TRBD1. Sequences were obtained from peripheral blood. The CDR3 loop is CSHRGGGTEAFF. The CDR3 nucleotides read TGCAGCCACAGGGGTGGGGGCACTGAAGCTTTCTTT.